This T cell receptor (beta chain) comes out of a study of CD8 T cells in ankylosing spondylitis. Quantitative 5'-RACE with molecular barcodes was used to make the TCR beta libraries. TCRdb reprocessed the 5' RACE reads with MiXCR, giving one entry per CDR3 protein. The sample includes about 390,000 distinct CDR3 sequences, under 25% of them seen just once. Germline assignment: CDR1 MDHEN and CDR2 SYDVKM. This CDR3 spans 16 amino acids. With V trimmed by 5 bases and J by 0 bases, 9 bases remained unmatched. The table lists this clonotype with many counts. Antigen: not known. Study conclusions and caveats: In peripheral blood, disease-linked CD8+ clones occurred at relatively low frequencies. There was reportedly significant enrichment of clones that were disease-linked in matched ankylosing spondylitis synovial fluid. Characteristic, it appeared, of ankylosing spondylitis blood was a TCR beta motif of fewer than 10 highly homologous variants. Reactive arthritis synovial fluid and blood were previously reported to contain some motif variants.

The receptor comes from a male donor with ankylosing spondylitis. V is TRBV28 and J is TRBJ2-7, with TRBD2 matching over 8 bases. What was sequenced was blood, either unsorted or a sorted T cell fraction (not recorded which). In DNA form, the CDR3 reads TGTGCCAGCAGTAGTCATAGCGGGAAACGCTCCTACGAGCAGTACTTC. Translating it yields CASSSHSGKRSYEQYF.